The 3 T cell receptor beta chains in this list originate from one sample, sequenced in a study of T cell responses to AZD1222 COVID-19 vaccine. Using immunoSEQ multiplex PCR, the repertoire was profiled, and TCRdb retains in-frame clones only, with some absent. Here the sample spans roughly 120,000 clones, 88% being singletons. The specimen comprised peripheral blood, sampled on day 0 of AZD1222 vaccination. The receptors were sampled from an adult in good health.

For the CDR3, the DNA is TGTGCCACCAGTGATTTAACGCGTAATCAGCCCCAGCATTTT. This gives the protein CATSDLTRNQPQHF. J is TRBJ1-5 and V is TRBV24-1; D gene ambiguous. The ends were cut back, 1 base at V and 4 bases at J, with 7 bases in the middle. The CDR3 has 14 amino acids. Germline assignment: CDR1 KGHDR and CDR2 SFDVKD.

This clone came up once. The genes are TRBV9 and TRBJ1-1, with a weak D call TRBD1 (6 bases). This CDR3 region has 14 residues. Germline values: CDR1 SGDLS, CDR2 YYNGEE. V gave up 3 bases and J gave up 0 bases, with 9 bases separating them. The CDR3 DNA reads TGTGCCAGCAGCGAGGGGGGGATGAACACTGAAGCTTTCTTT. Its translation is CASSEGGMNTEAFF.

The chain combines TRBV6-2 or TRBV6-3 with TRBJ1-2; 7 bases are a match to TRBD1. CDR3 length equals 14 residues. Unmatched junction bases numbered 7, after V lost 4 bases and J lost 5 bases. Germline V gene data show CDR1 as MNHEY and CDR2 as SVGEGT. CDR3 residues: CASSFADRVYGYTF. The CDR3 nucleotides read TGTGCCAGCAGTTTCGCCGACAGGGTGTATGGCTACACCTTC.